This TCR beta chain was obtained from a study of control samples from healthy donors and cancer patients. Generated by immunoSEQ multiplex PCR, the TCRdb table keeps only in-frame clones and is missing some. The data show some 150,000 clones, 90% to 95% seen once. The CDR3 contains 15 residues. The trim removed 3 bases at V and 4 bases at J, leaving 8 bases unmatched. The material sequenced was blood. The chain combines TRBV23-1 with TRBJ1-2; 7 nucleotides agree with TRBD1. TRBV23-1 is an ORF for which the function is uncertain. This clonotype was sampled from a man in his forties in good health. CDR3 amino acids: CASSHQGEKGYGYTF. Here the CDR3 DNA reads TGCGCCAGCAGTCACCAGGGGGAGAAAGGCTATGGCTACACCTTC.